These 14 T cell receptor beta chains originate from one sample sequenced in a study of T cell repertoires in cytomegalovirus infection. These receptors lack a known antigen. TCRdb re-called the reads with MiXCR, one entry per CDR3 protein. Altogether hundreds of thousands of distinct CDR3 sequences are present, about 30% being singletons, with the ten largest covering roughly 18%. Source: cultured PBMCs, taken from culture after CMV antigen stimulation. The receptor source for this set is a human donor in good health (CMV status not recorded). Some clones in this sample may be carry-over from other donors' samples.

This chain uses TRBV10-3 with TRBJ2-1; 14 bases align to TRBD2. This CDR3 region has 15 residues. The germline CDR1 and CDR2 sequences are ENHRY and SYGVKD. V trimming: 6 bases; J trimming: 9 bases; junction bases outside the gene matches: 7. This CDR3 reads CAIRGGTSGSPEQFF. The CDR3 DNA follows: TGTGCCATCAGGGGGGGGACTAGCGGGAGCCCTGAGCAGTTCTTC.

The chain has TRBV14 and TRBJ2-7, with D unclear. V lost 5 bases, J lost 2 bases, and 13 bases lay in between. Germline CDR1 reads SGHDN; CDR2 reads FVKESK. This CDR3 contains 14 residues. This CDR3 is CASSYSVGTYEQYF. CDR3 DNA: TGTGCCAGCAGCTACAGCGTCGGAACCTACGAGCAGTACTTC.

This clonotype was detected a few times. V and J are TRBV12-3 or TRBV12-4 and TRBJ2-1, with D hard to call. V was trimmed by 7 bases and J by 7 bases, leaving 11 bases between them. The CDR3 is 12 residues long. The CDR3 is CASTIRMNEQFF. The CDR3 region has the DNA TGTGCCAGCACCATTAGGATGAATGAGCAGTTCTTC.

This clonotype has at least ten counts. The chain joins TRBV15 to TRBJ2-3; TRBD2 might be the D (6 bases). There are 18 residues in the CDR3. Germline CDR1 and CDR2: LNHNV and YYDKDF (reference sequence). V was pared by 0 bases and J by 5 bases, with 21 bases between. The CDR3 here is CATSRDYAAGWARDTQYF. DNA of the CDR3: TGTGCCACCAGCAGAGATTACGCGGCGGGGTGGGCTCGAGATACGCAGTATTTT.

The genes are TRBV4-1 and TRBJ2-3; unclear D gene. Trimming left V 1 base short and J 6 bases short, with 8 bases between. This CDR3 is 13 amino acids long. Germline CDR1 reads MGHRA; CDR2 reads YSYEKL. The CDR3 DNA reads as TGCGCCAGCAGCCAAGGGAACTTTGATACGCAGTATTTT. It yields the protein CASSQGNFDTQYF.

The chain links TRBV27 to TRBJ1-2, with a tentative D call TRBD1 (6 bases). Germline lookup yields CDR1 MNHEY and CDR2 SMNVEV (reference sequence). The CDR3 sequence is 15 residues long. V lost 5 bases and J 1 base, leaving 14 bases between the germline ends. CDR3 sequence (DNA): TGTGCCAGCAGTCCAGGGACAAGAAGTAACTATGGCTACACCTTC. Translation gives CASSPGTRSNYGYTF.

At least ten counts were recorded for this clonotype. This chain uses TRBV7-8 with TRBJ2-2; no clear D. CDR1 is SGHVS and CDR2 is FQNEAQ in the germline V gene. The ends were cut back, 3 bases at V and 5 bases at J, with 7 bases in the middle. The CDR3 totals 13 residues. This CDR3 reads CASSFVQTGELFF. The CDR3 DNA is TGTGCCAGCAGCTTCGTCCAAACCGGGGAGCTGTTTTTT.

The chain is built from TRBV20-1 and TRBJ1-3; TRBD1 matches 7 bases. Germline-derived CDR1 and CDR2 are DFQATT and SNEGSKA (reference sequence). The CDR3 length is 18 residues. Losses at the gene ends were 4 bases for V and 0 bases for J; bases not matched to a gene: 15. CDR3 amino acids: CSAKVVGTATLSGNTIYF. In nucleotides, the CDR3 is TGCAGTGCTAAGGTGGTCGGGACAGCCACGCTCTCTGGAAACACCATATATTTT.

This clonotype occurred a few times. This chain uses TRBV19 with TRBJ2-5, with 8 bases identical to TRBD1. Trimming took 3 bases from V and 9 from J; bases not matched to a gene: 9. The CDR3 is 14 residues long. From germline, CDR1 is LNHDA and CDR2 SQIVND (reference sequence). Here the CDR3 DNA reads TGTGCCAGTAGTATGAAGAAGACAGGGGAGGCCCAGTACTTC. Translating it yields CASSMKKTGEAQYF.

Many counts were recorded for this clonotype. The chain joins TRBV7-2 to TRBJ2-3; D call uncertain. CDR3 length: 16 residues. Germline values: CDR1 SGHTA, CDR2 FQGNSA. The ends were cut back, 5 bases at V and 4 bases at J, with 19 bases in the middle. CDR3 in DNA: TGTGCCAGCAGCACCTCCTGGTCTCCCGACGCAGATACGCAGTATTTT. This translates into CASSTSWSPDADTQYF.

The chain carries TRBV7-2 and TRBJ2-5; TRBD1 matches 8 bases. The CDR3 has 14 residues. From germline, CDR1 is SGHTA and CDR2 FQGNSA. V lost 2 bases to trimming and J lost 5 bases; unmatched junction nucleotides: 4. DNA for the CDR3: TGTGCCAGCAGCTTACAGGGGGCATATGAGACCCAGTACTTC. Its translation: CASSLQGAYETQYF.

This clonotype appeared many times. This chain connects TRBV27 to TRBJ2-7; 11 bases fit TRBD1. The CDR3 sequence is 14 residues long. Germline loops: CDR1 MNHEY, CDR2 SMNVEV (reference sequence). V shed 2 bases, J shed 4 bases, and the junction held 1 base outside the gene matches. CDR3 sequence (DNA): TGTGCCAGCAGTTTAAGGGACAGGGGGTACGAGCAGTACTTC. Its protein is CASSLRDRGYEQYF.

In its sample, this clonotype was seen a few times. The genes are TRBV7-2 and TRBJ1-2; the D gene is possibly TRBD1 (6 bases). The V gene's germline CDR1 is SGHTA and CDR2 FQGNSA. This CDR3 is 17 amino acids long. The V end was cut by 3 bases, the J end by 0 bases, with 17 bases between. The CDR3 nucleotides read TGTGCCAGCAGCTTGGGGGCCCGACAGGCCTCTAACTATGGCTACACCTTC. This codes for CASSLGARQASNYGYTF.

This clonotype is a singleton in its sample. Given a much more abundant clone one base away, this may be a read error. CDR3 residues: CASNLASGGVLGEQFF. The CDR3, as DNA: TGTGCCAGCAACTTAGCTAGCGGGGGGGTACTGGGTGAGCAGTTCTTC. J is TRBJ2-1 and V is TRBV7-2, with 12 bases lining up with TRBD2. CDR1 and CDR2 from the germline V gene are SGHTA and FQGNSA. The CDR3 covers 16 residues.